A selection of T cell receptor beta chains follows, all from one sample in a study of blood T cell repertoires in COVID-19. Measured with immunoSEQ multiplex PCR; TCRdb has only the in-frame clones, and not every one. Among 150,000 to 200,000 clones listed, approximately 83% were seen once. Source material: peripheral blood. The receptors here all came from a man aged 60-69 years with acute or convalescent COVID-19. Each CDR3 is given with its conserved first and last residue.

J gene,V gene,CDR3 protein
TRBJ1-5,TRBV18,CASSPGVLRGGNQPQHF
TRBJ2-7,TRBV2,CASSGRTTVDYEQYF
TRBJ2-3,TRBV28,CASSLGEGRSRDTQYF
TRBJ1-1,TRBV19,CASSIRGTGNTEAFF
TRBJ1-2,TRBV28,CASSLGYRGLNYGYTF
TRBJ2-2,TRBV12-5,CASGLRLAGVAGELFF
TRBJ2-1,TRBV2,CASSPVSGGNNEQFF
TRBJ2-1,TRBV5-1,CASSLGLAGNEQFF
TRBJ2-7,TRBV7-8,CASSFGTSGRYEQYF
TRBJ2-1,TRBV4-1,CASSGRNNEQFF
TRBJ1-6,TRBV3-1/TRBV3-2,CASSRSGTGLSNSPLHF
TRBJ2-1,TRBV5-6,CASSSVLWTSYNEQFF
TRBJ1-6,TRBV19,CASSPGQENSPLHF
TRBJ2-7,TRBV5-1,CASSFGDISYEQYF
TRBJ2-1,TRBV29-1,CSVDSGEQFF
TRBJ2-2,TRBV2,CASSSAGAGELFF
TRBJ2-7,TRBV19,CASSIGQIYEQYF
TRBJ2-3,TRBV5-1,CASSSQGLAGGRDTQYF
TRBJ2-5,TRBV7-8,CASSLARAAGRETQYF
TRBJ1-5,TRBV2,CASSGGRDNQPQHF
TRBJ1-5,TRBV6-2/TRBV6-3,CASSYFGGNQPQHF
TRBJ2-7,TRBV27,CASSQTGVGEQYF
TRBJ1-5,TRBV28,CANGRDSNQPQHF
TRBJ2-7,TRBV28,CASSRRYEQYF
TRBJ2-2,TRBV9,CASRRGGGDGELFF
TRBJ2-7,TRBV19,CASSIPGQGANEQYF
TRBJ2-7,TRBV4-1,CASTREGGEGNRYEQYF
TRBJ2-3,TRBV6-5,CASTLDSRGDTQYF
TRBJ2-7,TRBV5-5,CASSLEWLFSYEQYF
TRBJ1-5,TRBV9,CASSPSTGTGIEQPQHF
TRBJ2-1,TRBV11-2,CASSLDTGRNEQFF
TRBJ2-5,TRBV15,CATSTGGGETQYF
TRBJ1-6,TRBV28,CASRGQRISPLHF
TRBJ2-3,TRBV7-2,CASSPRQGNTDTQYF
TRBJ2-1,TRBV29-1,CSVESGEGYNEQFF
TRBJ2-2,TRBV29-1,CSGTMSNTGELFF
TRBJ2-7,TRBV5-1,CASSSAYEQYF
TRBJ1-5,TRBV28,CASSYRVSRRGNQPQHF
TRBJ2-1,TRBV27,CASSRDRAGGNEQFF
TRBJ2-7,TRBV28,CASSDGWGDGPYEQYF
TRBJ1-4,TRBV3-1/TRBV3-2,CASSYERPGDNEKLFF
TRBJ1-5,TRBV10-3,CATQTQGAGQPQHF
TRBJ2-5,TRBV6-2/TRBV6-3,CASSRGETQYF
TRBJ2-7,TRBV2,CASSDGGRAYEQYF
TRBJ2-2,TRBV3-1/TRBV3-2,CASSPTPHGGGRAGELFF
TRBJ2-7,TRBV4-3,CASSQDRTGSAYEQYF
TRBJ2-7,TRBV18,CASSPAGGTSYEQYF
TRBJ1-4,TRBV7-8,CASSLMTGPGEKLFF